These T cell receptor beta chains were read from a single sample in a study of cytomegalovirus exposure and HLA in healthy donors. Assay used: immunoSEQ multiplex PCR; TCRdb lists only in-frame clones, some missing. The listing records tens of thousands of clones. Sequencing used PBMCs. These receptors were obtained from a male donor in good health and CMV-seropositive. Both conserved end residues are part of each CDR3. D genes are given only for firm matches.

V	D	J	DNA	CDR3
TRBV4-2	TRBD1	TRBJ1-5	TGTGCCAGCAGCCAAGATTTGTTACAGGGGGCAAATCAGCCCCAGCATTTT	CASSQDLLQGANQPQHF
TRBV6-1	TRBD1	TRBJ2-2	TGTGCCAGCAGTGCTGGGACAGGGTCCGGGGAGCTGTTTTTT	CASSAGTGSGELFF
TRBV4-2	.	TRBJ2-3	TGTGCCAGCAGCCAAGATCGGGGTGGCACAGATACGCAGTATTTT	CASSQDRGGTDTQYF
TRBV11-2	TRBD1	TRBJ1-6	TGTGCCAGCAGCCAGGACAGGGCATTGAATTCACCCCTACACTTT	CASSQDRALNSPLHF
TRBV9	TRBD1	TRBJ2-5	TGTGCCAGCAGCGGAGCCGGGACAGAAGAGACCCAGTACTTC	CASSGAGTEETQYF
TRBV27	TRBD1	TRBJ2-2	TGTGCCAGCAGTTCCCGGCAGGGGGCCAACACCGGGGAGCTGTTTTTT	CASSSRQGANTGELFF
TRBV5-1	TRBD1	TRBJ2-1	TGCGCCAGCAGCCCGACCGGGACAGGGGTCAATGAGCAGTTCTTC	CASSPTGTGVNEQFF
TRBV4-2	.	TRBJ2-4	TGTGCCAGCAGCCACAGCCCCATCAGCGGGCGTAACATTCAGTACTTC	CASSHSPISGRNIQYF
TRBV19	TRBD1	TRBJ2-7	TGTGCCAGTAGTATCGGGACAGGGACCTCCGAGCAGTACTTC	CASSIGTGTSEQYF
TRBV6-5	.	TRBJ1-1	TGTGCCAGCACCCCTGGGGGGGCACCCACTGAAGCTTTCTTT	CASTPGGAPTEAFF
TRBV5-1	.	TRBJ2-7	TGCGCCAGCACCCCCGCCGGGACAACTTTCCACGAGCAGTACTTC	CASTPAGTTFHEQYF
TRBV5-5	TRBD1	TRBJ2-2	TGTGCCAGCAGCTACCAGGGACAGGTAGTTACCGGGGAGCTGTTTTTT	CASSYQGQVVTGELFF
TRBV10-3	.	TRBJ2-7	TGTGCCATCAGAGGGGGAGGGAACGCCTACGAGCAGTACTTC	CAIRGGGNAYEQYF
TRBV30	TRBD2	TRBJ2-3	TGTGCCTGGAGTCCGGGACTAGCGGGAGCTCTGCTTAGCACAGATACGCAGTATTTT	CAWSPGLAGALLSTDTQYF
TRBV5-6	.	TRBJ1-2	TGTGCCAGCAGCCCCGCAGGGTCGGGCTATGGCTACACCTTC	CASSPAGSGYGYTF
TRBV29-1	.	TRBJ1-3	TGCAGCGTTGAAGATCAAGCAGGGGTAACCGGAAACACCATATATTTT	CSVEDQAGVTGNTIYF
TRBV10-2	.	TRBJ1-5	TGCGCCAGCAGTGTGGCAGGGCCTAGCAATCAGCCCCAGCATTTT	CASSVAGPSNQPQHF
TRBV11-3	TRBD1	TRBJ1-1	TGTGCCAGCAGCTTCGGGACAGGGGAGACTGAAGCTTTCTTT	CASSFGTGETEAFF
TRBV7-3	.	TRBJ2-3	TGTGCCAGCAGCTTAAACCCGGGCACAGATACGCAGTATTTT	CASSLNPGTDTQYF
TRBV18	.	TRBJ1-5	TGTGCCAGCGCCCACGAGACATACCGGGAAAATCAGCCCCAGCATTTT	CASAHETYRENQPQHF
TRBV4-2	TRBD1	TRBJ1-3	TGTGCCAGCAGCCAAACTCCGGGACAGGGAAGTCACTCTGGAAACACCATATATTTT	CASSQTPGQGSHSGNTIYF
TRBV19	TRBD2	TRBJ2-5	TGTGCCAGTAGTACTAGCGGGGAAGAGACCCAGTACTTC	CASSTSGEETQYF
TRBV7-7	.	TRBJ2-5	TGTGCTAGCAGCCCGGGACCCGGGGGAGGAGAGACCCAGTACTTC	CASSPGPGGGETQYF
TRBV30	TRBD1	TRBJ1-2	TGTGCCTGGTCTACCGGGACAGGGGTCCCCCGCTATATCAATGGCTACACCTTC	CAWSTGTGVPRYINGYTF
TRBV9	.	TRBJ1-1	TGTGCCAGCAGCGGAACGGGGTACACTGAAGCTTTCTTT	CASSGTGYTEAFF
TRBV7-9	TRBD2	TRBJ2-1	TGTGCCAGCAGCTTAAGGAGACTAGCGGGGGGGAAGCAGTTCTTC	CASSLRRLAGGKQFF
TRBV7-6	.	TRBJ1-5	TGTGCCAGCAGCTCGGAGGGATATAGCAATCAGCCCCAGCATTTT	CASSSEGYSNQPQHF
TRBV10-3	.	TRBJ1-1	TGTGCCATCAGTGCCCCCGGGAACACTGTAGCTTTCTTT	CAISAPGNTVAFF
TRBV20-1	TRBD1	TRBJ2-7	TGCAGTGCTAGGACAGGGCCCGAGCAGTACTTC	CSARTGPEQYF
TRBV29-1	TRBD1	TRBJ1-5	TGCAGCGCCGCAGGGACAGGGGTTCAGCCCCAGCATTTT	CSAAGTGVQPQHF
TRBV19	TRBD2	TRBJ2-3	TGTGCCAGTAGCCAATCCGGGACTAGCGGGGCATCGGCGCAGTATTTT	CASSQSGTSGASAQYF
TRBV9	.	TRBJ2-5	TGTGCCAGCAGCGCAGGAGGGACCCAGTACTTC	CASSAGGTQYF
TRBV30	TRBD1	TRBJ1-2	TGTGCCGGGAGTGTGAGGGCAGGGGGCCCCTATGGCTACACCTTC	CAGSVRAGGPYGYTF
TRBV19	.	TRBJ1-1	TGTGCCAGTAGAGAAGGGGTGGGCAGCCCCACTGAAGCTTTCTTT	CASREGVGSPTEAFF
TRBV4-3	TRBD2	TRBJ2-3	TGCGCCAGCAGCCAAGATGGAGTAGCGGGAGAGGCAGATACGCAGTATTTT	CASSQDGVAGEADTQYF
TRBV29-1	.	TRBJ1-4	TGCAGCGCCACAGGCATTGGTCCGGGAGGTTACGATGAAAAACTGTTTTTT	CSATGIGPGGYDEKLFF
TRBV4-1	TRBD1	TRBJ2-3	TGCGCCAGCGGAGGACCGACAGGGGTGACAGATACGCAGTATTTT	CASGGPTGVTDTQYF
TRBV6-6	.	TRBJ2-5	TGTGCCAGCAGTTACGTTGCGGAGACCCAGTACTTC	CASSYVAETQYF
TRBV9	TRBD2	TRBJ2-7	TGTGCCAGCAGCGTAGGTCCCCCAAGGACTAGCGGGGGCGGGGAGCAGTACTTC	CASSVGPPRTSGGGEQYF
TRBV5-1	.	TRBJ2-2	TGCGCCAGCAGCCCGTCGAACACCGGGGAGCTGTTTTTT	CASSPSNTGELFF
TRBV7-2	.	TRBJ1-1	TGTGCCAGCAGGGGGGCCGCAGGCACTGAAGCTTTCTTT	CASRGAAGTEAFF